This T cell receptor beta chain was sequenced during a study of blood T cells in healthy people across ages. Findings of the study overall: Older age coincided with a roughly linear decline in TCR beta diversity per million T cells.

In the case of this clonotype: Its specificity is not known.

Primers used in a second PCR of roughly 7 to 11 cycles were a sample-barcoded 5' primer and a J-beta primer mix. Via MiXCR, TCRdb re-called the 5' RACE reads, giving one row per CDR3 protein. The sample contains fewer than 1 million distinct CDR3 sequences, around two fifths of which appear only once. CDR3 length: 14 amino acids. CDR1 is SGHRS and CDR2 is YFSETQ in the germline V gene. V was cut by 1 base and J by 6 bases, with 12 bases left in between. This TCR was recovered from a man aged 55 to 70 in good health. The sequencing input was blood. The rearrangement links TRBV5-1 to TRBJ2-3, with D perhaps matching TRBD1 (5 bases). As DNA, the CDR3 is TGCGCCAGCAGCTTGTTTGCAGGGTCCGATACGCAGTATTTT. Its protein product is CASSLFAGSDTQYF.